These T cell receptor beta chains were read from a single sample in a study of T cell responses to AZD1222 COVID-19 vaccine. Clones were sequenced by immunoSEQ multiplex PCR, and TCRdb holds only the in-frame ones, with some missing. Of roughly 170,000 clones in the sample, 85% to 95% were seen once. The source was peripheral blood, collected 28 days after the second AZD1222 dose. The receptors come from an adult who received the AZD1222 COVID-19 vaccine. Both conserved end residues are part of each CDR3. Fields, in order: J gene, V gene, clone size, D gene, CDR3 protein, CDR3 DNA. A D gene is named only where the DNA matches it firmly. Expanded clones get a size class; other rows say once, few or many, or leave the size out.

J gene: TRBJ1-5; V gene: TRBV10-2; clone size: .; D gene: TRBD1; CDR3 protein: CASNWTGPFNQPQHF; CDR3 DNA: TGCGCCAGCAACTGGACAGGGCCATTCAATCAGCCCCAGCATTTT
J gene: TRBJ2-1; V gene: TRBV5-7; clone size: .; D gene: .; CDR3 protein: CASSGAGEGGNEQFF; CDR3 DNA: TGTGCCAGCAGCGGCGCAGGGGAAGGGGGTAATGAGCAGTTCTTC
J gene: TRBJ2-2; V gene: TRBV5-1; clone size: .; D gene: TRBD2; CDR3 protein: CASSGAGGGTGELFF; CDR3 DNA: TGCGCCAGCAGCGGAGCGGGAGGTGGCACCGGGGAGCTGTTTTTT
J gene: TRBJ1-5; V gene: TRBV27; clone size: .; D gene: .; CDR3 protein: CASSLTGAGQPQHF; CDR3 DNA: TGTGCCAGCAGTCTCACGGGGGCCGGTCAGCCCCAGCATTTT
J gene: TRBJ2-1; V gene: TRBV5-5; clone size: .; D gene: TRBD2; CDR3 protein: CASTLAAILNEQFF; CDR3 DNA: TGTGCCAGTACGCTAGCGGCCATACTAAATGAGCAGTTCTTC
J gene: TRBJ1-2; V gene: TRBV28; clone size: .; D gene: .; CDR3 protein: CASSLAGSNYGYTF; CDR3 DNA: TGTGCCAGCAGTTTGGCGGGGTCTAACTATGGCTACACCTTC
J gene: TRBJ1-2; V gene: TRBV19; clone size: .; D gene: .; CDR3 protein: CASTEGLSVGYTF; CDR3 DNA: TGTGCCAGTACCGAGGGGCTTTCTGTTGGCTACACCTTC
J gene: TRBJ2-2; V gene: TRBV28; clone size: .; D gene: TRBD1; CDR3 protein: CASSFSGGLTGELFF; CDR3 DNA: TGTGCCAGCAGTTTTTCAGGGGGCCTCACCGGGGAGCTGTTTTTT
J gene: TRBJ2-2; V gene: TRBV2; clone size: .; D gene: TRBD2; CDR3 protein: CASSDLAGRAGELFF; CDR3 DNA: TGTGCCAGCAGTGATCTAGCGGGGCGGGCCGGGGAGCTGTTTTTT
J gene: TRBJ2-1; V gene: TRBV24-1; clone size: .; D gene: TRBD2; CDR3 protein: CATSDPSSGSRNEQFF; CDR3 DNA: TGTGCCACCAGTGATCCCTCTAGCGGGAGTCGAAATGAGCAGTTCTTC
J gene: TRBJ1-1; V gene: TRBV15; clone size: once; D gene: .; CDR3 protein: CATSRPSPEAFF; CDR3 DNA: TGTGCCACCAGCAGACCCTCCCCGGAAGCTTTCTTT
J gene: TRBJ2-4; V gene: TRBV20-1; clone size: .; D gene: .; CDR3 protein: CSALTGNIQYF; CDR3 DNA: TGCAGTGCCTTGACTGGAAACATTCAGTACTTC
J gene: TRBJ1-2; V gene: TRBV11-2; clone size: .; D gene: TRBD1; CDR3 protein: CASSSIYRGGGYTF; CDR3 DNA: TGTGCCAGCAGCTCCATTTACAGGGGTGGTGGCTACACCTTC
J gene: TRBJ1-1; V gene: TRBV5-1; clone size: .; D gene: .; CDR3 protein: CASSLQGSTEAFF; CDR3 DNA: TGCGCCAGCAGCTTACAAGGGAGCACTGAAGCTTTCTTT
J gene: TRBJ1-2; V gene: TRBV7-3; clone size: .; D gene: .; CDR3 protein: CASSLAGDNYGYTF; CDR3 DNA: TGTGCCAGCAGCTTAGCAGGGGATAACTATGGCTACACCTTC
J gene: TRBJ1-2; V gene: TRBV27; clone size: .; D gene: .; CDR3 protein: CASSSGSTLWDYTF; CDR3 DNA: TGTGCCAGCAGTTCCGGGAGCACGCTATGGGACTACACCTTC
J gene: TRBJ1-1; V gene: TRBV5-1; clone size: .; D gene: .; CDR3 protein: CASSLDAGPFF; CDR3 DNA: TGCGCCAGCAGCTTGGATGCAGGTCCTTTCTTT
J gene: TRBJ1-1; V gene: TRBV6-1; clone size: .; D gene: .; CDR3 protein: CASSVAVETEAFF; CDR3 DNA: TGTGCCAGCAGTGTAGCAGTGGAGACTGAAGCTTTCTTT
J gene: TRBJ1-2; V gene: TRBV9; clone size: .; D gene: TRBD1; CDR3 protein: CASTPGAGGAHYGYTF; CDR3 DNA: TGTGCCAGCACCCCAGGGGCAGGGGGCGCCCACTATGGCTACACCTTC
J gene: TRBJ1-2; V gene: TRBV10-1; clone size: .; D gene: .; CDR3 protein: CASRGTANYGYTF; CDR3 DNA: TGCGCCAGCAGGGGGACGGCGAACTATGGCTACACCTTC
J gene: TRBJ1-1; V gene: TRBV19; clone size: .; D gene: .; CDR3 protein: CASMALGQHEAFF; CDR3 DNA: TGTGCCAGTATGGCTCTAGGACAGCATGAAGCTTTCTTT
J gene: TRBJ1-1; V gene: TRBV28; clone size: once; D gene: TRBD1; CDR3 protein: CASSFLGQMNTEAFF; CDR3 DNA: TGTGCCAGCAGTTTCCTGGGACAGATGAACACTGAAGCTTTCTTT
J gene: TRBJ1-1; V gene: TRBV4-3; clone size: .; D gene: .; CDR3 protein: CASSQDLSMNTEAFF; CDR3 DNA: TGCGCCAGCAGCCAAGATCTGAGCATGAACACTGAAGCTTTCTTT
J gene: TRBJ2-3; V gene: TRBV29-1; clone size: .; D gene: TRBD2; CDR3 protein: CSVEGAGATGTQYF; CDR3 DNA: TGCAGCGTTGAGGGCGCGGGAGCTACGGGTACGCAGTATTTT
J gene: TRBJ2-1; V gene: TRBV7-6; clone size: .; D gene: .; CDR3 protein: CASSLAGGARQFF; CDR3 DNA: TGTGCCAGCAGCTTAGCGGGTGGGGCACGGCAGTTCTTC
J gene: TRBJ2-6; V gene: TRBV29-1; clone size: .; D gene: .; CDR3 protein: CSVFISGANVLTF; CDR3 DNA: TGCAGCGTCTTCATCTCTGGGGCCAACGTCCTGACTTTC
J gene: TRBJ2-3; V gene: TRBV27; clone size: .; D gene: .; CDR3 protein: CASSLVRAADTQYF; CDR3 DNA: TGTGCCAGCAGTCTCGTCAGGGCGGCAGATACGCAGTATTTT
J gene: TRBJ2-3; V gene: TRBV14; clone size: .; D gene: .; CDR3 protein: CASSQDLGGDTQYF; CDR3 DNA: TGTGCCAGCAGCCAAGATTTGGGTGGCGATACGCAGTATTTT
J gene: TRBJ1-1; V gene: TRBV5-1; clone size: .; D gene: .; CDR3 protein: CASSLGGGENTEAFF; CDR3 DNA: TGCGCCAGCAGCTTGGGCGGAGGGGAGAACACTGAAGCTTTCTTT
J gene: TRBJ2-7; V gene: TRBV5-8; clone size: .; D gene: .; CDR3 protein: CASSLGSHTGDYSYEQYF; CDR3 DNA: TGTGCCAGCAGCTTGGGGAGCCATACAGGGGACTACTCCTACGAGCAGTACTTC
J gene: TRBJ1-1; V gene: TRBV3-1/TRBV3-2; clone size: .; D gene: .; CDR3 protein: CASSQVDTEAFF; CDR3 DNA: TGTGCCAGCAGCCAAGTCGACACTGAAGCTTTCTTT
J gene: TRBJ2-1; V gene: TRBV19; clone size: .; D gene: TRBD2; CDR3 protein: CASSIDSGGPYNEQFF; CDR3 DNA: TGTGCCAGTAGTATAGATTCGGGAGGGCCCTACAATGAGCAGTTCTTC
J gene: TRBJ1-2; V gene: TRBV5-4; clone size: .; D gene: .; CDR3 protein: CASSPRSSNYGYTF; CDR3 DNA: TGTGCCAGCAGCCCCAGATCTTCCAACTATGGCTACACCTTC
J gene: TRBJ1-5; V gene: TRBV7-8; clone size: few; D gene: .; CDR3 protein: CASSFLGSNQPQHF; CDR3 DNA: TGTGCCAGCAGCTTTTTGGGTAGCAATCAGCCCCAGCATTTT
J gene: TRBJ1-5; V gene: TRBV7-8; clone size: .; D gene: .; CDR3 protein: CASSYRLAGSNQPQHF; CDR3 DNA: TGTGCCAGCAGCTACAGACTGGCGGGGAGCAATCAGCCCCAGCATTTT
J gene: TRBJ2-3; V gene: TRBV4-1; clone size: .; D gene: TRBD2; CDR3 protein: CASSQELAGALLATDTQYF; CDR3 DNA: TGCGCCAGCAGCCAAGAACTAGCGGGAGCTCTGCTCGCCACAGATACGCAGTATTTT
J gene: TRBJ2-1; V gene: TRBV3-1/TRBV3-2; clone size: .; D gene: .; CDR3 protein: CASSQGPQIHNEQFF; CDR3 DNA: TGTGCCAGCAGCCAAGGTCCACAAATACACAATGAGCAGTTCTTC
J gene: TRBJ2-5; V gene: TRBV18; clone size: few; D gene: .; CDR3 protein: CASSPPVPEGETQYF; CDR3 DNA: TGTGCCAGCTCACCACCGGTTCCAGAAGGGGAGACCCAGTACTTC
J gene: TRBJ2-2; V gene: TRBV7-8; clone size: .; D gene: TRBD2; CDR3 protein: CASTGGLARTRELFF; CDR3 DNA: TGTGCCAGCACTGGGGGACTAGCTCGAACCCGGGAGCTGTTTTTT
J gene: TRBJ2-1; V gene: TRBV19; clone size: .; D gene: TRBD2; CDR3 protein: CASSIAAGGHNEQFF; CDR3 DNA: TGTGCCAGTAGTATAGCAGCGGGAGGGCACAATGAGCAGTTCTTC
J gene: TRBJ1-2; V gene: TRBV12-5; clone size: .; D gene: .; CDR3 protein: CASGLQGSYGYTF; CDR3 DNA: TGTGCTAGTGGTTTGCAGGGGAGCTATGGCTACACCTTC
J gene: TRBJ1-1; V gene: TRBV25-1; clone size: once; D gene: .; CDR3 protein: CASSSTGNTEAFF; CDR3 DNA: TGTGCCAGCAGTTCAACGGGGAACACTGAAGCTTTCTTT
J gene: TRBJ2-2; V gene: TRBV4-3; clone size: few; D gene: .; CDR3 protein: CASSQGLGGVGELFF; CDR3 DNA: TGCGCCAGCAGCCAAGGATTGGGGGGCGTCGGGGAGCTGTTTTTT
J gene: TRBJ2-3; V gene: TRBV5-1; clone size: .; D gene: TRBD2; CDR3 protein: CASRRESFTDTQYF; CDR3 DNA: TGCGCCAGCAGGCGGGAGAGTTTCACAGATACGCAGTATTTT
J gene: TRBJ2-2; V gene: TRBV7-8; clone size: .; D gene: TRBD2; CDR3 protein: CASSLWGGGRNTGELFF; CDR3 DNA: TGTGCCAGCAGCTTATGGGGCGGGGGGCGGAACACCGGGGAGCTGTTTTTT
J gene: TRBJ1-2; V gene: TRBV12-5; clone size: .; D gene: .; CDR3 protein: CASGLVRGSSYGYTF; CDR3 DNA: TGTGCTAGTGGTTTGGTACGCGGTAGCTCCTATGGCTACACCTTC
J gene: TRBJ2-7; V gene: TRBV7-3; clone size: .; D gene: .; CDR3 protein: CASSLSRESYEQYF; CDR3 DNA: TGTGCCAGCAGCTTGAGCCGGGAGTCCTACGAGCAGTACTTC
J gene: TRBJ2-4; V gene: TRBV9; clone size: .; D gene: .; CDR3 protein: CASSVGQENIQYF; CDR3 DNA: TGTGCCAGCAGCGTAGGACAGGAAAACATTCAGTACTTC
J gene: TRBJ1-4; V gene: TRBV11-2; clone size: .; D gene: TRBD1; CDR3 protein: CASGRGGGGEKLFF; CDR3 DNA: TGTGCCAGCGGTCGAGGGGGCGGGGGTGAAAAACTGTTTTTT
J gene: TRBJ2-4; V gene: TRBV6-1; clone size: .; D gene: .; CDR3 protein: CASSESGVLQYF; CDR3 DNA: TGTGCCAGCAGTGAAAGTGGGGTCCTACAGTACTTC
J gene: TRBJ1-2; V gene: TRBV29-1; clone size: .; D gene: TRBD1; CDR3 protein: CSAKNVGGADYGYTF; CDR3 DNA: TGCAGCGCGAAAAATGTAGGGGGCGCGGATTATGGCTACACCTTC
J gene: TRBJ1-2; V gene: TRBV15; clone size: .; D gene: .; CDR3 protein: CATSRDLKDGYTF; CDR3 DNA: TGTGCCACCAGCAGAGATTTAAAGGATGGCTACACCTTC
J gene: TRBJ2-5; V gene: TRBV7-2; clone size: .; D gene: TRBD2; CDR3 protein: CASSLTTRGGETQYF; CDR3 DNA: TGTGCCAGCAGCTTAACCACCCGGGGAGGGGAGACCCAGTACTTC
J gene: TRBJ1-1; V gene: TRBV9; clone size: .; D gene: .; CDR3 protein: CASSVDFNTEAFF; CDR3 DNA: TGTGCCAGCAGCGTAGACTTTAACACTGAAGCTTTCTTT
J gene: TRBJ2-7; V gene: TRBV7-8; clone size: .; D gene: .; CDR3 protein: CASSQPRDGWAYEQYF; CDR3 DNA: TGTGCCAGCAGCCAACCAAGGGACGGATGGGCCTACGAGCAGTACTTC
J gene: TRBJ1-5; V gene: TRBV7-3; clone size: .; D gene: .; CDR3 protein: CASSDGRNQPQHF; CDR3 DNA: TGTGCCAGCAGCGACGGACGCAATCAGCCCCAGCATTTT
J gene: TRBJ2-7; V gene: TRBV28; clone size: .; D gene: .; CDR3 protein: CASTSSYEQYF; CDR3 DNA: TGTGCCAGCACCTCTTCCTACGAGCAGTACTTC
J gene: TRBJ1-2; V gene: TRBV5-1; clone size: .; D gene: .; CDR3 protein: CASSLAELYGYTF; CDR3 DNA: TGCGCCAGCAGTTTAGCTGAGCTCTATGGCTACACCTTC